The rows below give T cell receptor beta chains drawn from one sample of a study of CD8 T cells in ankylosing spondylitis. TCRdb fed the 5' RACE reads into MiXCR, producing one record per CDR3 protein. The sample lists 230,000 or so distinct CDR3 sequences; 18% were seen once. The specimen was blood, either unsorted or a sorted T cell fraction (not recorded which). The receptors shown here come from a male donor with ankylosing spondylitis or in good health (not recorded which). The CDR3 runs from the conserved cysteine through the conserved F or W. The D gene is left open where the match is weak. Only some rows state a clone size, as once, few, many or a class for expanded clones.

D gene,V gene,clone size,J gene,CDR3 DNA,CDR3 protein
TRBD2,TRBV12-3/TRBV12-4,.,TRBJ2-1,TGTGCCAGCAGTCTTTTCAAGCGGGAGTCGGGAAATGAGCAGTTCTTC,CASSLFKRESGNEQFF
.,TRBV13,many,TRBJ2-7,TGTGCCAGCAGCTCGGGGACCTTGTCCTACGAGCAGTACTTC,CASSSGTLSYEQYF
.,TRBV4-3,many,TRBJ1-4,TGCGCCAGCAGCCAAGATCCCCTAGCCGGTGGTGAAAAACTGTTTTTT,CASSQDPLAGGEKLFF
.,TRBV12-3/TRBV12-4,.,TRBJ2-2,TGTGCCAGCAGTTTGGGAAATCAGCGCGGGGAGCTGTTTTTT,CASSLGNQRGELFF
.,TRBV12-3/TRBV12-4,few,TRBJ2-2,TGTGCCAGCAGACGCCGGGACGGCGGGAACACCGGGGAGCTGTTTTTT,CASRRRDGGNTGELFF
TRBD2,TRBV9,few,TRBJ2-7,TGTGCCAGCAGCGTAGGCGGCCTAGCGGGCTCCTACGAGCAGTACTTC,CASSVGGLAGSYEQYF
.,TRBV12-3/TRBV12-4,many,TRBJ2-2,TGTGCCAGCAGTTCCGGGGAGCTGTTTTTT,CASSSGELFF
.,TRBV27,few,TRBJ2-4,TGTGCCAGCAGAATAGGGGGGGGGGCCAAAAACATTCAGTACTTC,CASRIGGGAKNIQYF
.,TRBV29-1,many,TRBJ2-1,TGCAGCGTTGAGACCGGATACAATGAGCAGTTCTTC,CSVETGYNEQFF
TRBD1,TRBV20-1,few,TRBJ2-1,TGCAGTGCAACAGGGGGCATCGAGGGAGGGATGGGCTACAATGAGCAGTTCTTC,CSATGGIEGGMGYNEQFF